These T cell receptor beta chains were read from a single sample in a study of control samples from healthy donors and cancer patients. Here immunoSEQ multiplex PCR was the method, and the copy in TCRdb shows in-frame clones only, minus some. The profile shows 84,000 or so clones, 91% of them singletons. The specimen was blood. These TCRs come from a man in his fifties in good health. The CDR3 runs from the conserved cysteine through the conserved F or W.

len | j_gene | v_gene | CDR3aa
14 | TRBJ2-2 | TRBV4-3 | CASSQVIGVGELFF
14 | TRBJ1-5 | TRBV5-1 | CASSSGAGNQPQHF
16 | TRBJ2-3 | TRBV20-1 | CSASAAPPRPTDTQYF
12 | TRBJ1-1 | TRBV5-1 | CASSLLGGEAFF
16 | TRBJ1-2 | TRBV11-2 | CASSPTATAPNYGYTF
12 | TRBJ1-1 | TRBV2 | CASSADRLEAFF
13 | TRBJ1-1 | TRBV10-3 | CAINPAIGTEAFF
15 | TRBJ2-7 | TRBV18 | CASSRTGLGNYEQYF
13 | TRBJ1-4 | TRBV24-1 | CATMGAPNEKLFF
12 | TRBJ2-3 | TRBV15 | CATSNMGWSQYF
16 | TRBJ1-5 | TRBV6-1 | CASSEVGPGGNQPQHF
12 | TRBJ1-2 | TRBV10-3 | CAISESHYGYTF
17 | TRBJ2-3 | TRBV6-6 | CASSPRGLAGRTDTQYF
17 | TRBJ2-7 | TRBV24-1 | CATSDLEGALTAYEQYF
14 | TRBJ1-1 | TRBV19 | CASTLGQKNTEAFF
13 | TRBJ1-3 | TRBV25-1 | CASSDPSGNTIYF
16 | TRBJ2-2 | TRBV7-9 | CASSPPGGKITGELFF
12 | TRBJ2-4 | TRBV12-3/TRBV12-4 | CASSPARNIQYF
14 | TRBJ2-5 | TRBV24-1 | CATSDFSGAETQYF
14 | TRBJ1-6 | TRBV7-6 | CASSLGTGGTGLHF
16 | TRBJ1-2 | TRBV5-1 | CASSFDLKEGFKGYTF
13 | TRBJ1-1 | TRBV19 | CASSMGQGTEAFF
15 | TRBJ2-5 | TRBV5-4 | CASSPRGRTGGTQYF
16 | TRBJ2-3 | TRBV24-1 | CATSDMGQGGTDTQYF
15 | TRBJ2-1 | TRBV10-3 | CASSVLAGVLNEQFF
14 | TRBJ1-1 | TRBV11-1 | CASSPGRGNTEAFF
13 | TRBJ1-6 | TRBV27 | CASNRGRNSPLHF
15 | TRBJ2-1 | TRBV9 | CASSVDSGSYNEQFF
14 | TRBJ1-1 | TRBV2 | CASSEGPMNTEAFF
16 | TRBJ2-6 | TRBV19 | CASSETGGAGANVLTF
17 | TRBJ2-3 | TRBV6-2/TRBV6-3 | CASSYSVTSGGQTFQYF
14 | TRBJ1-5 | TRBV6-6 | CASSSQGGRQPQHF
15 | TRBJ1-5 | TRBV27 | CASSSGTGVDQPQHF
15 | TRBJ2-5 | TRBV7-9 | CASSNIIQGGETQYF
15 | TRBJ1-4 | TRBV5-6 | CASSSQQGIGEKLFF
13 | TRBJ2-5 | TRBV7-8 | CASSTRQGETQYF
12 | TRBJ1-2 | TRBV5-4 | CASTLIGHGYTF
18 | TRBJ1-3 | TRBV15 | CATSRGRDRVFSGNTIYF
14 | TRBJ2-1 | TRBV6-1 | CASSEAGVRGQQFF
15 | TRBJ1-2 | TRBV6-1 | CASSDTPRPNYGYTF
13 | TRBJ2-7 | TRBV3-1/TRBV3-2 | CASSQSGLGEQYF
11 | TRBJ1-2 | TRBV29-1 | CSVASNYGYTF
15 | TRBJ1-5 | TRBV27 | CASSLNGQGSQPQHF
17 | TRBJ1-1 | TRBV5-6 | CASSFSGTGSGIAEAFF